This TCR beta chain came from a study of cytomegalovirus exposure and HLA in healthy donors. Findings of the study overall: HLA alleles showed associations with 16,951 TCR beta sequences in a later analysis, at a 0.05 false discovery rate.

The PCR used 60 Vbeta and 13 Jbeta primers. Libraries were prepared by immunoSEQ multiplex PCR; TCRdb keeps only in-frame clonotypes and omits some of them. The sample records 150,000 or so clones, approximately 76% being singletons. A note on this clone: The antigen remains undetermined.

The CDR3 totals 16 residues. In germline, CDR1 is LGHNA, CDR2 YNFKEQ. With V trimmed by 2 bases and J by 1 base, 3 bases remained unmatched. The TCR was taken from a female donor in good health and CMV-seronegative. The sample was PBMCs. The V call is TRBV4-2, the J call TRBJ2-1, with TRBD2 matching over 9 bases. This CDR3 reads CASSQQTSGSYNEQFF. CDR3 DNA: TGTGCCAGCAGCCAACAGACTAGCGGTTCCTACAATGAGCAGTTCTTC.